The present entry profiles one T cell receptor (beta chain) with its context. Source study methods: Estimated nucleated cell counts came from reference gene primer amplification. Sequencing used immunoSEQ multiplex PCR; TCRdb keeps in-frame clones, though not all of them. V, J and clone size are those of that table, while D and trimming were read from the DNA. The sample gives around 150,000 clones, about 82% of which show up once; 4.5% to 5% is in the top ten. This sample is part of a study of blood T cell repertoires in COVID-19. Across the whole study: Some COVID-19 samples were acute and others convalescent; all came from the United States, Italy and Spain. PBMCs, B-cell-depleted T cells, or T cells were the source of the cDNA or gDNA that made up the material.

Germline V gene data show CDR1 as SGHVS and CDR2 as FQNEAQ. The CDR3 is made up of 13 amino acids. Trimming took 6 bases from V and 5 from J; bases not matched to a gene: 6. The chain carries TRBV7-8 and TRBJ2-7, with 8 bases lining up with TRBD2. This TCR derives from a woman older than 75 with active or convalescent COVID-19. Input material: peripheral blood. CDR3 sequence: CASRLGLGNEQYF. CDR3 DNA: TGTGCCAGCAGACTGGGACTAGGGAACGAGCAGTACTTC.